Sequencing of this TCR beta chain was carried out in a study of blood T cell repertoires in COVID-19. In the study overall: Sites in the United States, Italy and Spain provided acute and convalescent COVID-19 samples. PBMCs, B-cell-depleted T cells, or T cells provided the cDNA or gDNA that made up the material.

As originally analysed: Estimation of nucleated cell counts relied on the amplification of reference gene primers. TCRdb's copy holds only in-frame clones and misses some; the assay was immunoSEQ multiplex PCR. For V, J and clone size, that table is used; D and trimming come from the DNA. The table shows almost 70,000 clones, with 60% to 80% occurring only once. This clone turned up a few times. V trimming: 4 bases; J trimming: 8 bases; junction bases outside the gene matches: 5. The CDR3 contains 15 residues. Germline V gene sequence: CDR1 SEHNR, CDR2 FQNEAQ (reference sequence). This rearrangement joins TRBV7-9 to TRBJ2-1; TRBD2 matches 13 bases. The origin of this receptor is a human donor in a cohort sampled during active COVID-19. The sample consisted of peripheral blood. The CDR3 loop is CASSWTSGGFYEQFF. The DNA of the CDR3 is TGTGCCAGCAGCTGGACTAGCGGGGGTTTCTATGAGCAGTTCTTC.